What follows is one T cell receptor (beta chain) and its context. Antigen: not known. This sample was taken from a study of blood T cells in healthy people across ages. Study conclusions and caveats: A roughly linear age-dependent decrease characterized TCR beta diversity per million T cells. Relative to aged donors, long-lived donors carried more naive CD4+ cells and displayed higher diversity.

A second PCR, run for about 7 to 11 cycles, used a sample-barcoded 5' primer plus a J-beta primer mix. TCRdb redid the calling of the 5' RACE reads with MiXCR, one entry per CDR3 protein. The profile shows under 1,000,000 distinct CDR3 sequences, around 45% of them singletons. Healthy individuals of Caucasian origin from Russia, aged 6 to 90, served as donors. The sample was blood. The TCR sequence derives from a man aged 80 or over in good health.

In DNA form, the CDR3 reads TGTGCCAGCAGCTTAGGGACGACCCCAAGGACTAGGGAGCAGTTCTTC. Amino acid sequence: CASSLGTTPRTREQFF. The V call is TRBV7-2, the J call TRBJ2-1, with TRBD2 matching 7 bases. V shed 1 base, J shed 10 bases, and the junction held 13 bases outside the gene matches. The CDR3 has 16 amino acids. Germline-derived CDR1 and CDR2 are SGHTA and FQGNSA.